This T cell receptor (beta chain) originates from a study of blood T cell repertoires in COVID-19. Germline CDR1 is MDHEN and CDR2 is SYDVKM. Deletions cut 4 bases from V and 1 base from J, with 13 bases between. CDR3 length: 15 amino acids. The assay was immunoSEQ multiplex PCR, and TCRdb's table has in-frame clones only and misses some. This table holds fewer than 450,000 clones, about 90% found once. Input material: PBMCs or T cells enriched from blood (not recorded which). The TCR was taken from a man aged 18 to 29 who had recovered from COVID-19. The chain uses TRBV28 and TRBJ1-1, with a possible D match to TRBD1 (5 bases). DNA for the CDR3: TGTGCCAGCAGTTCCCCCTCGGGGGGGAACACTGAAGCTTTCTTT. Amino acid sequence: CASSSPSGGNTEAFF. Together with reference TRBV28 and TRBJ1-1, the CDR3 gives the full variable domain: DVKVTQSSRYLVKRTGEKVFLECVQDMDHENMFWYRQDPGLGLRLIYFSYDVKMKEKGDIPEGYSVSREKKERFSLILESASTNQTSMYLCASSSPSGGNTEAFFGQGTRLTVV.